This entry lists 3 T cell receptor beta chains sequenced from one sample in a study of T cells in Graves' hyperthyroidism and ophthalmopathy. RNA transcripts gave rise to amplified TCR beta CDR3 regions. Using the HTBI primer set, a first-round RT-PCR was run on the TCR CDR3. TCRdb reprocessed the multiplex PCR reads with MiXCR, giving one entry per CDR3 protein. This table holds about 660,000 distinct CDR3 sequences, 45% found once. Sequencing input: peripheral blood or thyroid tissue (not recorded which). The receptors were sampled from an adult man with Graves' disease, either hyperthyroidism or ophthalmopathy (not recorded which).

The chain carries TRBV25-1 and TRBJ1-2; 9 positions agree with TRBD1. J was trimmed by 8 bases and V by 5 bases; bases with no gene match: 12. Germline-derived CDR1 and CDR2 are MGHDK and SYGVNS. This CDR3 contains 15 residues. The CDR3 coding sequence is TGTGCCAGCAGTTTAGCGGCCGGGACAGGGTACGGCTACACCTTC. Translated: CASSLAAGTGYGYTF.

A few counts support this clonotype. The chain carries TRBV7-9 and TRBJ1-1; tentatively, D is TRBD1 (5 bases). The V end was cut by 6 bases, the J end by 1 base, with 15 bases between. Per the germline V gene, CDR1 is SEHNR and CDR2 is FQNEAQ (reference sequence). The CDR3 has 15 residues. CDR3 sequence (DNA): TGTGCCAGCAGTTCGGGGCCGACTAAGAACACTGAAGCTTTCTTT. It encodes CASSSGPTKNTEAFF. Full variable domain (remainder filled in from reference TRBV7-9 and TRBJ1-1): DTGVSQNPRHKITKRGQNVTFRCDPISEHNRLYWYRQTLGQGPEFLTYFQNEAQLEKSRLLSDRFSAERPKGSFSTLEIQRTEQGDSAMYLCASSSGPTKNTEAFFGQGTRLTVV.

The gene calls are TRBV24-1 and TRBJ1-5; D uncertain. CDR1 and CDR2 from the germline V gene are KGHDR and SFDVKD. The CDR3 length is 15 residues. Trimming pared 11 bases from V and 2 bases from J, leaving 18 bases between. The CDR3 region has the DNA TGTGCCAGGGATAATAGGGTTTTTGGCAATCAGCCCCAGCATTTT. Protein: CARDNRVFGNQPQHF.